The 3 T cell receptor beta chains in this list originate from one sample, sequenced in a study of blood T cell repertoires in COVID-19. The protocol was immunoSEQ multiplex PCR, while the TCRdb copy is restricted to in-frame clones and leaves out a portion. The repertoire has roughly 100,000 clones, around 90% of them found once; the top ten carry roughly 3.1%. Sequenced input: peripheral blood. The receptors originated from a middle-aged man with active or convalescent COVID-19.

The V and J genes are TRBV7-8 and TRBJ1-3; 8 bases map to TRBD1. This CDR3 comprises 15 residues. J was trimmed by 4 bases and V by 5 bases; bases with no gene match: 7. Germline V gene data show CDR1 as SGHVS and CDR2 as FQNEAQ. In DNA form, the CDR3 reads TGTGCCAGCAGCCTCCACCGGGACAGGGGAAACACCATATATTTT. This codes for CASSLHRDRGNTIYF.

The chain uses TRBV11-3 and TRBJ1-1; D gene ambiguous. The germline V and J ends were trimmed by 1 base and 1 base, with 7 bases remaining between them. This CDR3 is built from 14 residues. Germline V gene lookup returns CDR1 SGHNT and CDR2 YENEEA. The CDR3 coding sequence is TGTGCCAGCAGCTTAGGTGGCGGGAACACTGAAGCTTTCTTT. It is translated as CASSLGGGNTEAFF.

This clone was picked up one time. V is TRBV7-2 and J is TRBJ1-6; 7 nucleotides match TRBD1. Germline V gene lookup returns CDR1 SGHTA and CDR2 FQGNSA. V shed 1 base, J shed 10 bases, and the junction held 7 bases outside the gene matches. The CDR3 runs 15 residues. The CDR3 nucleotides are TGTGCCAGCAGCTTAGTTAGGACAGGAGAATCACCCCTCCACTTT. This codes for CASSLVRTGESPLHF.